This T cell receptor (beta chain) was captured by sequencing in a study of blood T cell repertoires in COVID-19. The protocol was immunoSEQ multiplex PCR, while the TCRdb copy is restricted to in-frame clones and leaves out a portion. This table has around 32,000 clones, 85% to 95% appearing once. Germline V CDR1 and CDR2: LGHNA, YSLEER. There are 15 residues in the CDR3. Trimming at V came to 3 bases and at J to 5 bases, leaving 7 bases not matched to a gene. Sequenced: peripheral blood. This sequence originates from a male donor with active COVID-19. The J gene is TRBJ2-5, the V gene TRBV4-3; 9 bases line up with TRBD1. The CDR3 DNA is TGCGCCAGCAGCCACCAGGGACAGGGCCAGGAGACCCAGTACTTC. It encodes CASSHQGQGQETQYF.